This T cell receptor (beta chain) was recovered during a study of T cell responses to AZD1222 COVID-19 vaccine (dated by TCRdb to the early 2020s). About the investigation overall: TCR sequencing covered fewer than 250 trial participants: 200 to 210 given two doses of AZD1222 and around 25 given two doses of MenACWY control vaccine. Enrollment into the trials was organized by age into subgroups of 18-55, 56-69 and 70-plus years, and those subgroups contained approximately 160, 26 and 62 TCR-sequenced participants, respectively.

The time point label, read with the paper, signifies: about 28 days (+/-7) after the second vaccine dose. AZD1222 recipients with second doses at about 4 weeks or about 12 weeks were pooled, because spike-specific TCR depth and breadth did not differ between schedules. Samples from vaccinated people were obtained from the UK trials COV001 and COV002, which included a single-blind randomized controlled phase 2/3 trial of AZD1222 (ChAdOx1 nCoV-19) in healthy adults. For TCRbeta chain sequencing, PBMC samples from trial participants were taken at day 0 and at day 28 after the second dose. Overall results and qualifications from the work: Participants were mostly white British, with more females than males. The authors suggested clonal diversity may have been underestimated. Epitopes outside the regions mutated in the B.1.351 and B.1.1.7 variants were reportedly recognized by nearly half of the unique spike-specific TCRs. The 56-69-year group was small, and its depth increase did not reach significance, likely because of low power. After two AZD1222 doses, spike-specific TCR breadth and depth were significantly higher than at day 0 and than in MenACWY recipients. The vaccine-associated CD4 TCRs covered the entire spike protein, and the dominant responses fell in regions 160-218 and 743-854. Conclusions about previously exposed vaccinees are limited because only six or seven AZD1222 recipients were SARS-CoV-2 seropositive at baseline. No day 14 peak-response samples were available, so repertoires were characterized only after the peak T cell response.

Only one count was recorded for this clone. Its recognized antigen is unknown. No clone much larger than this one lies a single base away; base qualities are absent. For CDR1 and CDR2, the germline V gene lists SGHVS and FNYEAQ. Including the terminal cysteine and phenylalanine, the CDR3 comprises 17 residues. The sequence is cut down to CDR3 DNA, 51 bases in frame from base 1. V is cut by 5 bases and J by 5 bases, and the space between the germline ends is 24 bases. The CDR3 regions of human TCRbeta chains were analyzed by immunosequencing. The paper's data handling went like this. Repertoire TCRs were matched against a reference library of SARS-CoV-2-specific TCRs generated with the MIRA antigen-specificity platform. Breadth was defined as the fraction of unique TCRs that were SARS-CoV-2-associated, and depth was defined as the fraction of total T cells that were SARS-CoV-2-associated. Using the MIRA data, every spike-specific TCR was mapped to the spike region that the TCR reacted to and assigned to either a CD4 or a CD8 class. Log10-transformed breadth and depth values were compared by one-way ANOVA with Sidak's multiple comparisons tests. In its TCRdb copy, this immuneACCESS table keeps in-frame sequences only and misses some clones. Where compared with another copy, unresolved V genes explain less than half of these, and the others have no known cause. V, J and clone size are those of that table, while D and trimming were read from the DNA. Recorded for this sample are around 99,000 clones; around 87% of them occurred a single time. Jointly, the top ten make up 4.4% of the sample.

This sequence originates from an adult who received the AZD1222 COVID-19 vaccine. This specimen was peripheral blood, taken 28 days after the second AZD1222 dose. The chain uses TRBV7-6 and TRBJ2-5; no confident D gene assignment can be made. This receptor has the CDR3 CASSHRPPVAKGETQYF. The DNA reads TGTGCCAGCAGCCATAGACCCCCTGTCGCCAAAGGGGAGACCCAGTACTTC.